The 15 T cell receptor beta chains given below trace back to one sample, sequenced in a study of blood T cells in healthy people across ages. Primed by a sample-barcoded 5' primer and a J-beta primer mix, a second PCR proceeded for roughly 7 to 12 cycles. TCRdb analysed the 5' RACE reads with MiXCR anew, one entry per CDR3 protein. This sample has about 680,000 distinct CDR3 sequences, with 49% found just once. Sequencing was performed on blood. These receptors were obtained from a woman aged 55-70 years in good health.

This chain joins TRBV28 and TRBJ1-2; 8 nucleotides align to TRBD1. This CDR3 is 14 amino acids long. CDR1 and CDR2 (germline): MDHEN, SYDVKM. Trimming removed 5 bases from V and 4 bases from J; junction bases left unmatched: 6. CDR3: CASSQPGQVYGYTF. In DNA form, the CDR3 reads TGTGCCAGCAGTCAACCGGGACAGGTCTATGGCTACACCTTC.

This clonotype was found once. The chain combines TRBV20-1 with TRBJ2-5; 7 bases are shared with TRBD2. V shed 3 bases, J shed 1 base, and the junction held 5 bases outside the gene matches. This CDR3 contains 14 residues. Per the germline V gene, CDR1 is DFQATT and CDR2 is SNEGSKA (reference sequence). The CDR3 DNA is TGCAGTGCTAGGGAGACTAGCCGCCAAGAGACCCAGTACTTC. As protein: CSARETSRQETQYF.

The rearrangement uses TRBV27 and TRBJ2-5; 7 positions agree with TRBD2. Germline V CDR1 and CDR2: MNHEY, SMNVEV (reference sequence). V trimming: 2 bases; J trimming: 11 bases; junction bases outside the gene matches: 20. The CDR3 loop spans 17 amino acids. The CDR3 DNA reads as TGTGCCAGCAGTTTACGTGATAGCGGGCCCGCCTACAATGAGCAGTACTTC. Its protein product is CASSLRDSGPAYNEQYF.

The genes are TRBV7-2 and TRBJ2-4; D gene uncertain. The CDR3 covers 13 residues. Germline V lookup: CDR1 SGHTA, CDR2 FQGNSA. Trimming left V 5 bases short and J 5 bases short, with 10 bases between. The CDR3 DNA reads TGTGCCAGCAGCCTCCGTGTGGAAAACATTCAGTACTTC. This codes for CASSLRVENIQYF.

This clonotype was picked up many times. The chain employs TRBV7-9 and TRBJ2-7; 7 nucleotides align to TRBD1. CDR3 length equals 14 residues. In germline, CDR1 is SEHNR, CDR2 FQNEAQ (reference sequence). With V trimmed by 7 bases and J by 6 bases, 12 bases remained unmatched. Here the CDR3 reads CASNIGDRAGEQYF. CDR3 DNA sequence: TGTGCCAGCAACATCGGGGACAGAGCCGGCGAGCAGTACTTC.

Only one count was recorded for this clonotype. This chain connects TRBV28 to TRBJ2-1, with TRBD2 identical over 8 bases. There are 15 residues in the CDR3. V shed 6 bases and J 1 base; nucleotides not matched to a gene: 5. Germline V CDR1 and CDR2: MDHEN, SYDVKM. CDR3 coding DNA: TGTGCCAGCAGAAGCACTAGCGGTTCCTACAATGAGCAGTTCTTC. Its translation is CASRSTSGSYNEQFF.

This clonotype was seen at least ten times. The chain has TRBV12-3 or TRBV12-4 and TRBJ2-3, with 12 bases aligning to TRBD2. The CDR3 is 16 residues long. Trimming removed 5 bases from V and 4 bases from J; junction bases left unmatched: 7. The CDR3 DNA sequence: TGTGCCAGCAGTCGTCGACTAGCGGGAGCAGCAGATACGCAGTATTTT. It yields the protein CASSRRLAGAADTQYF.

This clonotype was counted a few times. The gene calls are TRBV24-1 and TRBJ1-5; TRBD1 agrees at 9 bases. Germline CDR1 and CDR2: KGHDR and SFDVKD. J was trimmed by 4 bases and V by 9 bases; bases with no gene match: 6. CDR3 length: 14 residues. As DNA, the CDR3 is TGTGCCACCCGGGGACAGGGTGGGAATCAGCCCCAGCATTTT. It codes for CATRGQGGNQPQHF.

The chain combines TRBV5-1 with TRBJ2-1, with 8 positions matching TRBD2. This CDR3 is built from 14 residues. Germline CDR1 SGHRS, CDR2 YFSETQ. V was pared by 2 bases and J by 5 bases, with 3 bases of the junction left unmatched. This CDR3 is CASSFSRGDNEQFF. The CDR3 DNA sequence: TGCGCCAGCAGCTTTTCGCGGGGGGACAATGAGCAGTTCTTC.

This chain uses TRBV20-1 with TRBJ2-1, with TRBD2 matching over 12 bases. Looked up from germline, CDR1 is DFQATT and CDR2 is SNEGSKA (reference sequence). The CDR3 spans 18 residues. V lost 2 bases, J lost 1 base, and 9 bases stayed unmatched. The CDR3 DNA reads TGCAGTGCTAGAACAGGGAGCGGACTAGCGGGGTCCTACAATGAGCAGTTCTTC. This codes for CSARTGSGLAGSYNEQFF.

This clonotype was detected ten times or more. This sequence joins TRBV12-3 or TRBV12-4 and TRBJ2-3; D not resolved. The CDR3 spans 12 residues. Between the trimmed V and J ends, which lost 3 bases and 6 bases, there was a span of 7 bases. CDR3 sequence: CASSFGTDTQYF. The CDR3, as DNA: TGTGCCAGCAGTTTTGGTACGGATACGCAGTATTTT.

The chain joins TRBV13 to TRBJ2-3; no firm D call. This CDR3 contains 17 residues. The V end was cut by 1 base, the J end by 0 bases, with 14 bases between. Germline CDR1 reads PRHDT; CDR2 reads FYEKMQ (reference sequence). CDR3 DNA sequence: TGTGCCAGCAGCTTAGAGAGGTACGGCGGAAGCACAGATACGCAGTATTTT. Its protein product is CASSLERYGGSTDTQYF. Full variable domain (outside the CDR3, taken from reference TRBV13 and TRBJ2-3): AAGVIQSPRHLIKEKRETATLKCYPIPRHDTVYWYQQGPGQDPQFLISFYEKMQSDKGSIPDRFSAQQFSDYHSELNMSSLELGDSALYFCASSLERYGGSTDTQYFGPGTRLTVL.

The chain carries TRBV7-2 and TRBJ2-1; no firm D call. Between the trimmed V and J ends, which lost 0 bases and 4 bases, there was a span of 10 bases. The CDR3 loop spans 15 amino acids. CDR1 SGHTA and CDR2 FQGNSA come from the germline V gene. The CDR3 region has the DNA TGTGCCAGCAGCTTAGCGGGCGTGCCGTACAATGAGCAGTTCTTC. It is translated as CASSLAGVPYNEQFF.

The chain joins TRBV2 to TRBJ2-3; D ambiguous. Germline V lookup: CDR1 SNHLY, CDR2 FYNNEI. The CDR3 contains 12 residues. Trimming cost V 2 bases and J 3 bases, with 3 bases left between them. The CDR3 DNA follows: TGTGCCAGCAGTGAACTAACAGATACGCAGTATTTT. This translates into CASSELTDTQYF.

Concerning this clonotype itself: At one of its ends the junction is not consistent with the germline gene, which may arise from a read error. V usage is TRBV7-9 and J usage is TRBJ2-7, with D perhaps matching TRBD1 (6 bases). The CDR3 sequence is 14 residues long. Germline V gene sequence: CDR1 SEHNR, CDR2 FQNEAQ (reference sequence). The DNA of the CDR3 is TGTGTCAGCAGCTTAGGGGGTTTGGGCTACGAGCAGTACTTC. Protein product: CVSSLGGLGYEQYF.